Presented here are 28 T cell receptor beta chains from one specimen sequenced in a study of TIL therapy for anti-PD-1-resistant metastatic lung cancer. This was the immunoSEQ v3 assay. The table came from immunoSEQ multiplex PCR; TCRdb's copy has only in-frame clones and leaves some out. This sample has tens of thousands of clones, with 70% to 90% found just once. Stated time point: pre-treatment sample, taken before nivolumab and TIL therapy. The input for sequencing was blood, taken at baseline. These receptors came from a person between 30 and 79 years old with non-small cell lung cancer.

The sample holds one count of this clone. V usage is TRBV19 and J usage is TRBJ2-2, with a weak D call TRBD1 (6 bases). The CDR3 is 15 residues long. The germline V gene has CDR1 LNHDA and CDR2 SQIVND (reference sequence). Trimming took off 7 bases at V and 1 base at J, with 13 bases between the two ends. DNA of the CDR3: TGTGCCAGTACCACGAGGGGGTTGAACACCGGGGAGCTGTTTTTT. The encoded protein is CASTTRGLNTGELFF. The full variable domain, with the rest looked up from reference TRBV19 and TRBJ2-2, is DGGITQSPKYLFRKEGQNVTLSCEQNLNHDAMYWYRQDPGQGLRLIYYSQIVNDFQKGDIAEGYSVSREKKESFPLTVTSAQKNPTAFYLCASTTRGLNTGELFFGEGSRLTVL.

J is TRBJ1-4 and V is TRBV29-1; weak D call: TRBD1 (5 bases). This CDR3 contains 12 residues. The V end was cut by 5 bases, the J end by 7 bases, with 11 bases between. CDR1 SQVTM and CDR2 ANQGSEA come from the germline V gene. The CDR3 region has the DNA TGCAGCGTTCAAGGGGACGGTGAAAAACTGTTTTTT. Protein: CSVQGDGEKLFF. Variable domain in full (rest from reference TRBV29-1 and TRBJ1-4): SAVISQKPSRDICQRGTSLTIQCQVDSQVTMMFWYRQQPGQSLTLIATANQGSEATYESGFVIDKFPISRPNLTFSTLTVSNMSPEDSSIYLCSVQGDGEKLFFGSGTQLSVL.

For the CDR3, the DNA is TGTGCCAGTAGTATCCGGCTCTCTGGGGCCAACGTCCTGACTTTC. Protein product: CASSIRLSGANVLTF. V usage is TRBV19 and J usage is TRBJ2-6; D remains ambiguous. This CDR3 spans 15 amino acids. Germline CDR1 LNHDA, CDR2 SQIVND (reference sequence). Deletions cut 3 bases from V and 0 bases from J, with 6 bases between.

The V call is TRBV19, the J call TRBJ2-6; the D is unclear. Germline loops: CDR1 LNHDA, CDR2 SQIVND (reference sequence). The V and J ends lost 10 bases and 0 bases respectively, with 13 bases between them. The CDR3 runs 15 residues. The CDR3 loop is CATGRKGSGANVLTF. The CDR3 DNA is TGTGCCACCGGAAGGAAAGGCTCTGGGGCCAACGTCCTGACTTTC.

The chain has TRBV28 and TRBJ1-2; no reliable D call. Germline CDR1 MDHEN, CDR2 SYDVKM. The V and J ends lost 6 bases and 1 base respectively, with 9 bases between them. The CDR3 totals 13 residues. CDR3 coding DNA: TGTGCCAGCAGAGGATCGGATAACTATGGCTACACCTTC. Protein sequence: CASRGSDNYGYTF.

The sample holds a few counts of this clone. CDR3 DNA: TGTGCCAGCAGTGACTCGAACACCCAGGGACGGGAAGAGGCCTACGAGCAGTACTTC. Translated, it gives CASSDSNTQGREEAYEQYF. The chain recombines TRBV6-4 with TRBJ2-7, with D tentatively TRBD1 or TRBD2 (5 bases each). CDR1 is MRHNA, CDR2 SNTAGT, per germline. This CDR3 is 19 amino acids long. The V and J ends lost 0 bases and 2 bases respectively, with 23 bases between them.

This chain joins TRBV6-5 and TRBJ2-3; TRBD2 is a possible D gene (6 bases). There are 13 residues in the CDR3. Trimming left V 8 bases short and J 4 bases short, with 13 bases between. In germline, CDR1 is MNHEY, CDR2 SVGAGI. In DNA, the CDR3 is TGTGCCAGCCCACTTGCGGGGTCAGATACGCAGTATTTT. It encodes CASPLAGSDTQYF.

As regards this clone: Other DNA sequences of this sample code for an identical CDR3. V and J are TRBV3-1 (or the pseudogene TRBV3-2) and TRBJ2-7; D ambiguous. The V and J ends lost 1 base and 4 bases respectively, with 5 bases between them. The CDR3 spans 12 residues. Germline lookup yields CDR1 LGHDT and CDR2 YNNKEL (reference sequence). For the CDR3, the DNA is TGTGCCAGCAGCCAAGCGTCTTACGAGCAGTACTTC. Translation gives CASSQASYEQYF.

This chain joins TRBV18 and TRBJ2-5; D is possibly TRBD2 (6 bases). The CDR3 consists of 14 residues. The germline V and J ends were trimmed by 3 bases and 5 bases, with 13 bases remaining between them. Germline V lookup: CDR1 KGHSH, CDR2 LQKENI. Here the CDR3 DNA reads TGTGCCAGCTCACCCCTAGACGGGGGTGAGACCCAGTACTTC. It translates to CASSPLDGGETQYF.

This chain connects TRBV7-9 to TRBJ1-6, with D maybe TRBD1 (6 bases). The CDR3 length is 15 residues. Per germline, CDR1 SEHNR and CDR2 FQNEAQ (reference sequence). V lost 5 bases to trimming and J lost 8 bases, with 16 bases between them. The CDR3 sequence: CASSPSAGEDSPLHF. CDR3 sequence (DNA): TGTGCCAGCAGCCCCTCGGCAGGGGAAGATTCACCCCTCCACTTT.

This clone was recorded a few times. This chain joins TRBV19 and TRBJ1-5; 8 positions agree with TRBD1. Germline-derived CDR1 and CDR2 are LNHDA and SQIVND (reference sequence). This CDR3 is built from 20 residues. V shed 3 bases and J 2 bases; nucleotides not matched to a gene: 18. CDR3 in DNA: TGTGCCAGTAGTATTGTTTTGGCGGCAGGGGGCATCGGTGGCAATCAGCCCCAGCATTTT. This gives the protein CASSIVLAAGGIGGNQPQHF.

The V gene is TRBV18, the J gene TRBJ2-6; 8 bases are shared with TRBD2. V was pared by 8 bases and J by 2 bases, with 8 bases of the junction left unmatched. Germline-derived CDR1 and CDR2 are KGHSH and LQKENI. The CDR3 loop spans 16 amino acids. The CDR3 DNA follows: TGTGCCAGCCACATCACGGGAGGGGCTGGGGCCAACGTCCTGACTTTC. Its protein product is CASHITGGAGANVLTF.

This sequence joins TRBV7-2 and TRBJ1-1; 9 bases match TRBD1. The CDR3 totals 16 residues. The germline gives CDR1 SGHTA, CDR2 FQGNSA. V was clipped by 5 bases and J by 5 bases; unmatched bases: 12. The CDR3 DNA reads as TGTGCCAGCAGCCCCCGGTTACAGGGGGCCGGAACTGAAGCTTTCTTT. It encodes CASSPRLQGAGTEAFF. Full variable domain (rest looked up from reference TRBV7-2 and TRBJ1-1): GAGVSQSPSNKVTEKGKDVELRCDPISGHTALYWYRQSLGQGLEFLIYFQGNSAPDKSGLPSDRFSAERTGGSVSTLTIQRTQQEDSAVYLCASSPRLQGAGTEAFFGQGTRLTVV.

This clone was recorded a few times. The genes are TRBV3-1 (or the pseudogene TRBV3-2) and TRBJ2-3; 15 bases map to TRBD2. V lost 4 bases, J lost 4 bases, and 9 bases stayed unmatched. The germline V gene encodes CDR1 LGHDT and CDR2 YNNKEL (reference sequence). The CDR3 loop spans 18 amino acids. The DNA for the CDR3 is TGTGCCAGCAGCCCAGGACTAGCGGGAGGGCCTCTTTCAGATACGCAGTATTTT. It encodes CASSPGLAGGPLSDTQYF.

This clone was recorded a few times. The chain recombines TRBV7-9 with TRBJ1-1; D is undetermined. The CDR3 has 12 amino acids. V was trimmed by 5 bases and J by 1 base, leaving 5 bases between them. Germline V gene data show CDR1 as SEHNR and CDR2 as FQNEAQ (reference sequence). In DNA, the CDR3 is TGTGCCAGCAGCCGACAGAACACTGAAGCTTTCTTT. Protein sequence: CASSRQNTEAFF.

V usage is TRBV27 and J usage is TRBJ2-3; D gene ambiguous. This CDR3 spans 10 amino acids. Trimming left V 11 bases short and J 6 bases short, with 9 bases between. Germline CDR1 MNHEY, CDR2 SMNVEV (reference sequence). CDR3 region: CAALTDTQYF. The CDR3 nucleotides are TGTGCCGCGCTTACGGATACGCAGTATTTT.

The V and J genes are TRBV30 and TRBJ1-4, with TRBD1 identical over 7 bases. Germline-derived CDR1 and CDR2 are GTSNPN and SVGIG (reference sequence). J lost 6 bases, V lost 8 bases, and 3 bases had no gene match. This CDR3 has 11 residues. Written as DNA, the CDR3 is TGTGCCGGGGACAGCGATGAAAAACTGTTTTTT. It codes for CAGDSDEKLFF.

The chain recombines TRBV5-5 with TRBJ2-3; D is undetermined. V lost 1 base and J lost 4, with 10 bases in between. Per germline, CDR1 SGHKS and CDR2 YYEKEE (reference sequence). This CDR3 region has 14 residues. CDR3 region: CASSLSSGPDTQYF. CDR3 coding DNA: TGTGCCAGCAGCTTGTCTTCAGGCCCAGATACGCAGTATTTT.

The CDR3 DNA is TGTGCCAGCAATGTGGGGACAGGGGGCACCTACGAGCAGTACTTC. It specifies CASNVGTGGTYEQYF. The J gene is TRBJ2-7, the V gene TRBV28, with TRBD1 matching over 12 bases. The CDR3 covers 15 residues. The germline V gene encodes CDR1 MDHEN and CDR2 SYDVKM. Trimming took 7 bases from V and 2 from J; bases not matched to a gene: 6.

The chain carries TRBV19 and TRBJ2-6; maybe TRBD2 (6 bases). CDR3 size: 16 residues. Trimming pared 7 bases from V and 3 bases from J, leaving 16 bases between. Germline CDR1 reads LNHDA; CDR2 reads SQIVND (reference sequence). In nucleotides, the CDR3 is TGTGCCAGTACCGAGCAGGAGGGGTTTGGGGCCAACGTCCTGACTTTC. Protein product: CASTEQEGFGANVLTF.

This chain joins TRBV18 and TRBJ1-1; the D gene is possibly TRBD1 (6 bases). Germline V gene lookup returns CDR1 KGHSH and CDR2 LQKENI. This CDR3 is built from 18 residues. Between the trimmed V and J ends, which lost 1 base and 1 base, there was a span of 19 bases. CDR3 coding DNA: TGTGCCAGCTCACCACGGTGGGATTATCGGACAGAGAACACTGAAGCTTTCTTT. Translated: CASSPRWDYRTENTEAFF.

The V call is TRBV9, the J call TRBJ1-3; 7 bases line up with TRBD1. The V and J ends lost 4 bases and 2 bases, in that order; junction bases with no gene match: 9. Germline V gene sequence: CDR1 SGDLS, CDR2 YYNGEE. CDR3 size: 16 residues. CDR3 residues: CASSSKTGWTGNTIYF. The CDR3 DNA reads TGTGCCAGCAGCTCCAAGACAGGGTGGACTGGAAACACCATATATTTT.

The chain combines TRBV5-6 with TRBJ1-1; 8 bases line up with TRBD1. The V gene's germline CDR1 is SGHDT and CDR2 YYEEEE. The CDR3 runs to 13 residues. V shed 3 bases and J 3 bases; nucleotides not matched to a gene: 1. CDR3 coding DNA: TGTGCCAGCAGCTCGGACAGGGACACTGAAGCTTTCTTT. Its translation: CASSSDRDTEAFF.

This chain links TRBV6-2 or TRBV6-3 with TRBJ2-7; D is undetermined. Germline V CDR1 and CDR2: MNHEY, SVGEGT. Trimming removed 0 bases at V and 7 bases at J, with 16 bases between. This CDR3 region has 15 residues. This CDR3 reads CASSYSGLLPSEQYF. CDR3 bases: TGTGCCAGCAGTTACTCGGGTCTACTCCCGAGTGAGCAGTACTTC.

The chain couples TRBV5-1 to TRBJ2-3; TRBD1 matches 9 bases. Germline CDR1 is SGHRS and CDR2 is YFSETQ. The CDR3 spans 14 residues. The junction had 4 bases not matched to a gene; V was cut back by 4 bases and J by 4 bases. The CDR3 region is CASSPGTGPDTQYF. The CDR3, as DNA: TGCGCCAGCAGCCCCGGGACAGGGCCAGATACGCAGTATTTT. Complete variable domain (other parts from reference TRBV5-1 and TRBJ2-3): KAGVTQTPRYLIKTRGQQVTLSCSPISGHRSVSWYQQTPGQGLQFLFEYFSETQRNKGNFPGRFSGRQFSNSRSEMNVSTLELGDSALYLCASSPGTGPDTQYFGPGTRLTVL.

J is TRBJ2-7 and V is TRBV2; D perhaps matches TRBD2 (7 bases). This CDR3 region has 14 residues. In germline, CDR1 is SNHLY, CDR2 FYNNEI. V was shortened by 8 bases and J by 1 base, with 15 bases between the two germline ends. The CDR3 is CASRLGGPSYEQYF. The CDR3 DNA reads as TGTGCCAGCCGTTTGGGGGGGCCATCCTACGAGCAGTACTTC.

This clone is a singleton in its sample. The J gene is TRBJ1-3, the V gene TRBV27; D unresolved. V lost 9 bases and J lost 8, with 14 bases in between. CDR3 length equals 12 residues. Germline V lookup: CDR1 MNHEY, CDR2 SMNVEV (reference sequence). The CDR3 sequence is CARTRRGYTIYF. Here the CDR3 DNA reads TGTGCCAGAACCCGTCGGGGATACACCATATATTTT.

V gene TRBV5-6 combines with J gene TRBJ1-5; the D gene is possibly TRBD1 (6 bases). CDR1 and CDR2 (germline): SGHDT, YYEEEE. V was pared by 0 bases and J by 7 bases, with 11 bases between. This CDR3 spans 14 amino acids. The CDR3 DNA follows: TGTGCCAGCAGCTTGGGGGGGGGCCGACAGCCCCAGCATTTT. It codes for CASSLGGGRQPQHF.